This T cell receptor (beta chain) came from a study of OX40 agonist ivuxolimab in advanced cancers. Clones were sequenced by immunoSEQ multiplex PCR, and TCRdb holds only the in-frame ones, with some missing. The data hold about 68,000 clones, with roughly 83% observed a single time. V lost 4 bases and J 0 bases, leaving 10 bases between the germline ends. This CDR3 has 14 residues. Germline loops: CDR1 SGHRS, CDR2 YFSETQ. In the case of this clone: Its target is unknown.

The study, taken as a whole, reports: Near-lowest levels of clonal expansion characterized partial responders at 0.1-3.0 mg/kg. CD4+ T cells averaged fewer expanded clones than CD8+ T cells.

Sequences were derived from CD4+ or CD8+ T cells sorted from blood, sampled in a trial of the OX40 agonist ivuxolimab. The clonotype was recovered from an adult with an advanced solid tumor such as melanoma, head and neck, liver or kidney cancer. The chain has TRBV5-1 and TRBJ1-1, with D maybe TRBD1 (5 bases). The CDR3 spells CASSPREMNTEAFF. CDR3 in DNA: TGCGCCAGCAGCCCCAGGGAGATGAACACTGAAGCTTTCTTT.